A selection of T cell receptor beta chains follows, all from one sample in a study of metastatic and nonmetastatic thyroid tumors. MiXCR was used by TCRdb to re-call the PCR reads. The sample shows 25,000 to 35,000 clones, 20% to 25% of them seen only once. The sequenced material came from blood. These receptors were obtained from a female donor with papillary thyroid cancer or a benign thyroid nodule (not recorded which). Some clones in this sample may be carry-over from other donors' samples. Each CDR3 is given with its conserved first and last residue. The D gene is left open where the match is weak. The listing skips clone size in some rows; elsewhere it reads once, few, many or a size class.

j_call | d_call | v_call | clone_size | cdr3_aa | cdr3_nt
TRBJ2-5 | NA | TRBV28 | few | CASSRVGASETQYF | TGTGCCAGCAGTAGAGTCGGGGCCAGCGAGACCCAGTACTTC
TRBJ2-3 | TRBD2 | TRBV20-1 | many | CSARLLAGGGTDTQYF | TGCAGTGCTAGACTACTAGCGGGAGGTGGCACAGATACGCAGTATTTT
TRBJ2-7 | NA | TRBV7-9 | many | CASSARDDYEQYF | TGTGCCAGCAGCGCCCGGGACGACTACGAGCAGTACTTC
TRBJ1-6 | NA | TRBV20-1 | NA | CSAHRQTNNSPLHF | TGCAGTGCTCACCGACAGACGAATAATTCACCCCTCCACTTT
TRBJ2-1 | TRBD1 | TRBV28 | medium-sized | CASRDGTVSYNEQFF | TGTGCCAGCAGAGACGGGACAGTATCCTACAATGAGCAGTTCTTC
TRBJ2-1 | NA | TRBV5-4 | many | CASSAGVLWFF | TGTGCCAGCAGCGCCGGGGTGCTGTGGTTCTTC
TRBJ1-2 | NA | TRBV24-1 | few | CATSDAVGTDGYTF | TGTGCCACCAGTGATGCTGTCGGGACGGATGGCTACACCTTC
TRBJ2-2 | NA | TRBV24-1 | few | CATRGSSGTGELFF | TGTGCCACCAGGGGATCCTCGGGGACCGGGGAGCTGTTTTTT
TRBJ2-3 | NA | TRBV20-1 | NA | CSASLQGTDTQYF | TGCAGTGCTAGCCTGCAGGGCACAGATACGCAGTATTTT
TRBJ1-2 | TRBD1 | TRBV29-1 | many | CSVQQGAYDGYTF | TGCAGCGTTCAACAGGGGGCTTACGATGGCTACACCTTC
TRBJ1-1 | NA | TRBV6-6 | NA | CASSYSTRLMNTEAFF | TGTGCCAGCAGTTACTCGACCCGCTTGATGAACACTGAAGCTTTCTTT
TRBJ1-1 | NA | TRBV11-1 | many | CASSLGVETEAFF | TGTGCCAGCAGCTTAGGGGTGGAGACTGAAGCTTTCTTT
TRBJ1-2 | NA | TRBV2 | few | CASILDLYGYTF | NA
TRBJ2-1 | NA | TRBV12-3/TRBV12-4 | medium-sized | CACALGEVEQFF | TGTGCCTGCGCCCTGGGGGAGGTTGAGCAGTTCTTC
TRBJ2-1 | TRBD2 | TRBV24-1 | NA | CATSAGTSFRSYNEQFF | TGTGCCACCAGTGCTGGGACTAGCTTCCGTTCCTACAATGAGCAGTTCTTC
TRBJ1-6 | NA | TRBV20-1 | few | CSAPDRDYNSPLHF | TGCAGTGCTCCAGACAGAGACTATAATTCACCCCTCCACTTT
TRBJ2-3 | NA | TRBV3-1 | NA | CASSKERDGEDTQYF | TGTGCCAGCAGCAAGGAAAGGGACGGGGAAGATACGCAGTATTTT
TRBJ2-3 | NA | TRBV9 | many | CASSEDLREDTQYF | TGTGCCAGCAGCGAGGACTTAAGGGAGGATACGCAGTATTTT
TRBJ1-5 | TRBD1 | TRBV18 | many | CASSPQGRGGNQPQHF | TGTGCCAGCTCTCCACAGGGGAGAGGGGGCAATCAGCCCCAGCATTTT
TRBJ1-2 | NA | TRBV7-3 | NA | CASSIQGKGYTF | TGTGCCAGCAGCATTCAGGGGAAAGGCTACACCTTC
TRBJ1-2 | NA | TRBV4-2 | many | CASSQDRRGGYTF | TGTGCCAGCAGCCAAGACAGGAGGGGTGGCTACACCTTC
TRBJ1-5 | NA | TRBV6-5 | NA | CASSYRGSTHSNQPQHF | TGTGCCAGCAGTTATCGGGGGTCTACCCATAGCAATCAGCCCCAGCATTTT